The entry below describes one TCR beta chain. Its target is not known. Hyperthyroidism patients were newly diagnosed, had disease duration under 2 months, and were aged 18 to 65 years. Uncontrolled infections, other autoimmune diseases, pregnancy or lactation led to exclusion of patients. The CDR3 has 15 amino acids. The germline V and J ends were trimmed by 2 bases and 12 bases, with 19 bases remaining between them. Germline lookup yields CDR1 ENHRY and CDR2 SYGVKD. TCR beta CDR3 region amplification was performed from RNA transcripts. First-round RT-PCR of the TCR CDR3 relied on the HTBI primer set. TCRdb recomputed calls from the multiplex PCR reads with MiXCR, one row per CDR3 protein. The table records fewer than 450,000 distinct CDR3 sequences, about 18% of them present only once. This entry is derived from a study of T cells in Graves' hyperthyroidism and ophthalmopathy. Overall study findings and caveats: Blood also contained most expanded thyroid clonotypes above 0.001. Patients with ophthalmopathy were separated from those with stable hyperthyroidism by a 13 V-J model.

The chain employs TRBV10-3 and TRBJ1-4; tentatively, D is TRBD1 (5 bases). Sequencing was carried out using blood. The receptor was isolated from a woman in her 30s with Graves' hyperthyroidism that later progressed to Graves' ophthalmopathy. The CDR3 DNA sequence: TGTGCCATCAGTGAGGGACTGAGGGCAGGGTCGGAACTGTTTTTT. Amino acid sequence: CAISEGLRAGSELFF.